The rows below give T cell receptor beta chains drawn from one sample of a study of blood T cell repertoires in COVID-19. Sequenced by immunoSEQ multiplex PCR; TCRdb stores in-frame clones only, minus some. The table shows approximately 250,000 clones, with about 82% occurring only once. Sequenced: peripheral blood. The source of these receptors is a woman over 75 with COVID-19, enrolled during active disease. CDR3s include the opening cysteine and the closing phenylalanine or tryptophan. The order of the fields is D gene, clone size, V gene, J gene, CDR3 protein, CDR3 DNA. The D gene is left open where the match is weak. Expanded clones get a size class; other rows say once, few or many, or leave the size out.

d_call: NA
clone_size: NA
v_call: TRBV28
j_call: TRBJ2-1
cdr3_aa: CASSHYNEQFF
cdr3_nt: TGTGCCAGCAGCCACTATAATGAGCAGTTCTTC

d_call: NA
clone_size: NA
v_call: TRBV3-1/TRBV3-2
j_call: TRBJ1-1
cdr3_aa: CASSRVTRSEAFF
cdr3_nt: TGTGCCAGCTCCCGGGTCACTCGATCTGAAGCTTTCTTT

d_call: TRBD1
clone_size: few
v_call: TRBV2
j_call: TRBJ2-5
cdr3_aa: CASSGQGGETQYF
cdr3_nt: TGTGCCAGCAGCGGACAGGGGGGGGAGACCCAGTACTTC

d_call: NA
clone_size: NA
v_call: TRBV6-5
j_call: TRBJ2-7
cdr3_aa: CASSHTSLQEYEQYF
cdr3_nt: TGTGCCAGCAGTCATACGAGCTTACAGGAGTACGAGCAGTACTTC

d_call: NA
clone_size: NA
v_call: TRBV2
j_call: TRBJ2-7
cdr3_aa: CASSGQGGYEQYF
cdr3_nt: TGTGCCAGCAGTGGGCAGGGTGGCTACGAGCAGTACTTC

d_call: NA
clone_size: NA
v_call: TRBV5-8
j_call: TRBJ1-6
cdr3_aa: CASRGGNTSPLHF
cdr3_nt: TGTGCCAGCAGGGGGGGGAATACTTCACCCCTCCACTTT

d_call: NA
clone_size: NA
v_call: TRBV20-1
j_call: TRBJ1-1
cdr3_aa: CSASSSQKAFF
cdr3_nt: TGCAGTGCTAGCAGTTCCCAGAAAGCTTTCTTT

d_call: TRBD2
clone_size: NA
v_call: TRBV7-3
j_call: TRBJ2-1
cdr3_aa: CASSSSPSGGRYNEQFF
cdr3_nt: TGTGCCAGCAGCTCGTCCCCAAGCGGGGGGAGATACAATGAGCAGTTCTTC

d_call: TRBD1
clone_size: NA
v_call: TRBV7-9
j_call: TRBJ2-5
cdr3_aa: CASSFGQGVGETQYF
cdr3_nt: TGTGCCAGCAGCTTCGGACAGGGGGTTGGAGAGACCCAGTACTTC

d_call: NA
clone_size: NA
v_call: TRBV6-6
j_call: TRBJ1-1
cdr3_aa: CASRRVSDTEAFF
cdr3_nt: TGTGCCAGCAGGAGGGTTTCTGACACTGAAGCTTTCTTT

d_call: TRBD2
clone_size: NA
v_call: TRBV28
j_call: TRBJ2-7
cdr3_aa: CASSQPSGGLYEQYF
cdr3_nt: TGTGCCAGCAGTCAGCCTAGCGGGGGACTGTACGAGCAGTACTTC